Here is one T cell receptor (beta chain) with its context. The data originate from a study of blood T cell repertoires in COVID-19. Study as a whole: COVID-19 samples from acute and convalescent phases originated in the United States, Italy and Spain. From T cells, B-cell-depleted T cells, or PBMCs came the material, which was cDNA or gDNA.

CDR1 and CDR2 from the germline V gene are SGDLS and YYNGEE. Trimming removed 4 bases at V and 4 bases at J, with 15 bases between. This CDR3 spans 15 amino acids. In the original workflow: Using reference gene primer amplification, nucleated cell counts were estimated. The data were produced by immunoSEQ multiplex PCR, yet TCRdb's version contains in-frame clones alone and is incomplete. From that table come the V and J calls and clone size; the DNA was used to work out D and trimming. The top ten hold more than 30% of the sample, which has about 40,000 clones, 80% seen once. What was sequenced was peripheral blood. The genes are TRBV9 and TRBJ2-1; weak D call: TRBD2 (6 bases). This clonotype was obtained from a man older than 75 with active or convalescent COVID-19. The CDR3 coding sequence is TGTGCCAGCAGCTCTAGCGACGCACGTTACAATGAGCAGTTCTTC. As protein: CASSSSDARYNEQFF.